A selection of T cell receptor beta chains follows, all from one sample in a study of T-cell reconstitution after alpha-beta-depleted transplantation in children. One entry per CDR3 protein, called by TCRdb with MiXCR from the PCR reads. The profile covers hundreds of thousands of distinct CDR3 sequences, with about 16% appearing a single time and roughly 5% taken by the ten largest. This specimen was PBMCs, mostly from graft donor cells, taken 360 days after TCRalphabeta/CD19-depleted stem cell transplant. The receptors derive from a male patient younger than 18 who had a stem cell transplant for acute lymphoblastic leukemia, so the T cells may come from the graft donor. The CDR3 runs from the conserved cysteine through the conserved F or W. A D gene is named only where the DNA matches it firmly. Some rows mark clone size as missing; the rest say once, few, many or name a class of expanded clone.

CDR3 DNA: TGTGCCAGCAGCTTAAACAGGGAAAACACCATATATTTT; CDR3 protein: CASSLNRENTIYF; D gene: .; J gene: TRBJ1-3; V gene: TRBV7-9; clone size: few
CDR3 DNA: TGTGCCATCAGGAGGACCGATCTCTCCTACGAGCAGTACTTC; CDR3 protein: CAIRRTDLSYEQYF; D gene: .; J gene: TRBJ2-7; V gene: TRBV10-3; clone size: few
CDR3 DNA: TGTGCCAGCACCTTTAGGGGGGGGATCACAGATACGCAGTATTTT; CDR3 protein: CASTFRGGITDTQYF; D gene: .; J gene: TRBJ2-3; V gene: TRBV27; clone size: .
CDR3 DNA: TGTGCCAGCAGCGAATTCGATTCAGGGTGGATGGGTGATAGCAATCAGCCCCAGCATTTT; CDR3 protein: CASSEFDSGWMGDSNQPQHF; D gene: .; J gene: TRBJ1-5; V gene: TRBV4-2; clone size: few
CDR3 DNA: TGTGCCTGGAGTGTACTTGGTAGCGGGAGTGGTGAGACCCAGTACTTC; CDR3 protein: CAWSVLGSGSGETQYF; D gene: TRBD2; J gene: TRBJ2-5; V gene: TRBV30; clone size: .
CDR3 DNA: TGTGCCAGCAGCCCGGAGGGAGATCGCCACGAGCAGTACTTC; CDR3 protein: CASSPEGDRHEQYF; D gene: .; J gene: TRBJ2-7; V gene: TRBV7-7; clone size: few
CDR3 DNA: TGTGCCAGCAGTTTGATCGGCGGGACCCCCTACGAGCAGTACTTC; CDR3 protein: CASSLIGGTPYEQYF; D gene: .; J gene: TRBJ2-7; V gene: TRBV28; clone size: many
CDR3 DNA: TGTGCCAGCAGCTTAGAAGTGACAGGGCTGCGATGGGCGACTAATGAAAAACTGTTTTTT; CDR3 protein: CASSLEVTGLRWATNEKLFF; D gene: TRBD1; J gene: TRBJ1-4; V gene: TRBV11-2; clone size: .
CDR3 DNA: TGTGCCAGGGAAAAAGATACGCAGTATTTT; CDR3 protein: CAREKDTQYF; D gene: .; J gene: TRBJ2-3; V gene: TRBV2; clone size: .
CDR3 DNA: TGCGCCAGCAGCCACCTAAAGGGGGGACTAGCGTCCACCGGGGAGCTGTTTTTT; CDR3 protein: CASSHLKGGLASTGELFF; D gene: TRBD2; J gene: TRBJ2-2; V gene: TRBV4-1; clone size: few
CDR3 DNA: TGTGCCAGCAAGAACCGCGGGAGGGCCCTCAATGAGCAGTTCTTC; CDR3 protein: CASKNRGRALNEQFF; D gene: TRBD2; J gene: TRBJ2-1; V gene: TRBV12-3/TRBV12-4; clone size: .
CDR3 DNA: TGTGCCGCCTCCCAGGGCGGCACAGATACGCAGTATTTT; CDR3 protein: CAASQGGTDTQYF; D gene: .; J gene: TRBJ2-3; V gene: TRBV15; clone size: .
CDR3 DNA: TGTGCCAGCGTGGGGGTCGACGACACTGAAGCTTTCTTT; CDR3 protein: CASVGVDDTEAFF; D gene: .; J gene: TRBJ1-1; V gene: TRBV2; clone size: few
CDR3 DNA: TGCGCCAGCAGCTGGACGGGGGCCCCCGGGGAGCTGTTTTTT; CDR3 protein: CASSWTGAPGELFF; D gene: .; J gene: TRBJ2-2; V gene: TRBV5-1; clone size: many
CDR3 DNA: TGTGCCAGCAGCTTAGTAGGGAGTCGCAATCAGCCCCAGCATTTT; CDR3 protein: CASSLVGSRNQPQHF; D gene: .; J gene: TRBJ1-5; V gene: TRBV11-2; clone size: few
CDR3 DNA: TGTGCCAGCAGCCCCAGGACGGTTAACACCGGGGAGCTGTTTTTT; CDR3 protein: CASSPRTVNTGELFF; D gene: .; J gene: TRBJ2-2; V gene: TRBV5-1; clone size: many
CDR3 DNA: TGTGCCACCAGCAGAGTTAGAGGAGGAAGCTACGAGCAGTACTTC; CDR3 protein: CATSRVRGGSYEQYF; D gene: .; J gene: TRBJ2-7; V gene: TRBV15; clone size: .
CDR3 DNA: TGTGCCATCAGTGGACCGACAGGGAGCAATCAGCCCCAGCATTTT; CDR3 protein: CAISGPTGSNQPQHF; D gene: TRBD1; J gene: TRBJ1-5; V gene: TRBV10-3; clone size: few
CDR3 DNA: TGTGCCAGCAGTTTATACGTCAGAGGAGTAACAGGGACCACTGAAGCTTTCTTT; CDR3 protein: CASSLYVRGVTGTTEAFF; D gene: .; J gene: TRBJ1-1; V gene: TRBV27; clone size: few
CDR3 DNA: TGTGCCAGCAGCTTAGGGGTAGGCAGGGCCTATGGCTACACCTTC; CDR3 protein: CASSLGVGRAYGYTF; D gene: .; J gene: TRBJ1-2; V gene: TRBV7-6; clone size: many
CDR3 DNA: TGCAGCGTTGGCTACATAGACGCGTACGAGCAGTACTTC; CDR3 protein: CSVGYIDAYEQYF; D gene: .; J gene: TRBJ2-7; V gene: TRBV29-1; clone size: few
CDR3 DNA: TGTGCCAGCAGCGAAAATAAGGGGGGGCACTATGGCTACACCTTC; CDR3 protein: CASSENKGGHYGYTF; D gene: .; J gene: TRBJ1-2; V gene: TRBV13; clone size: .
CDR3 DNA: TGTGCCAGCAGCCAGTTGGACAGGGGGCGACGTGAGCAGTTCTTC; CDR3 protein: CASSQLDRGRREQFF; D gene: TRBD1; J gene: TRBJ2-1; V gene: TRBV7-9; clone size: .
CDR3 DNA: TGTGCCAGCAGCCCCGAGACTAGCCAAGAGACCCAGTACTTC; CDR3 protein: CASSPETSQETQYF; D gene: .; J gene: TRBJ2-5; V gene: TRBV9; clone size: .
CDR3 DNA: TGCGCCAGCAGCCCGCCGCCTAGCGGGAACACCGGGGAGCTGTTTTTT; CDR3 protein: CASSPPPSGNTGELFF; D gene: TRBD2; J gene: TRBJ2-2; V gene: TRBV5-1; clone size: .
CDR3 DNA: TGTGCCAGCAGCTTGGGAGGGGTCGGGTATCAGCCCCAGCATTTT; CDR3 protein: CASSLGGVGYQPQHF; D gene: .; J gene: TRBJ1-5; V gene: TRBV5-5; clone size: few
CDR3 DNA: TGCGCCAGCAGCCCTGACTACCATGAAGCTTTCTTT; CDR3 protein: CASSPDYHEAFF; D gene: .; J gene: TRBJ1-1; V gene: TRBV5-1; clone size: .
CDR3 DNA: TGCGCCAGCAGCTTGGATGGGGGAAGTTCACCCCTCCACTTT; CDR3 protein: CASSLDGGSSPLHF; D gene: .; J gene: TRBJ1-6; V gene: TRBV5-1; clone size: many
CDR3 DNA: TGCAGTGTACGGAAGTCTGGGGCCAACGTCCTGACTTTC; CDR3 protein: CSVRKSGANVLTF; D gene: .; J gene: TRBJ2-6; V gene: TRBV20-1; clone size: few
CDR3 DNA: TGCAGTGCACCTATAGCGGGAGCGGCTCCCGAGCAGTACTTC; CDR3 protein: CSAPIAGAAPEQYF; D gene: TRBD2; J gene: TRBJ2-7; V gene: TRBV20-1; clone size: .
CDR3 DNA: TGCAGTGCCGGACAGGGAACCAATCAGCCCCAGCATTTT; CDR3 protein: CSAGQGTNQPQHF; D gene: TRBD1; J gene: TRBJ1-5; V gene: TRBV20-1; clone size: few
CDR3 DNA: TGTGCCAGCAAATGGGCAGGGGAGTACAATGAGCAGTTCTTC; CDR3 protein: CASKWAGEYNEQFF; D gene: .; J gene: TRBJ2-1; V gene: TRBV2; clone size: many
CDR3 DNA: TGCAGCGTTGTGAGGGCAGGGACCTACAATGAGCAGTTCTTC; CDR3 protein: CSVVRAGTYNEQFF; D gene: .; J gene: TRBJ2-1; V gene: TRBV29-1; clone size: many
CDR3 DNA: TGCAGTGCTGGGGGAGTAGGGGGTATCGACAATGAGCAGTTCTTC; CDR3 protein: CSAGGVGGIDNEQFF; D gene: .; J gene: TRBJ2-1; V gene: TRBV20-1; clone size: .
CDR3 DNA: TGTGCCAGCAGTTACTCGCGCCGGAGAATGAACACTGAAGCTTTCTTT; CDR3 protein: CASSYSRRRMNTEAFF; D gene: .; J gene: TRBJ1-1; V gene: TRBV6-5; clone size: .
CDR3 DNA: TGTGCCAGTAGTATAGTAGAGGGAGGCTACACCTTC; CDR3 protein: CASSIVEGGYTF; D gene: .; J gene: TRBJ1-2; V gene: TRBV19; clone size: few
CDR3 DNA: TGTGCCATCAGGGACAGGGAAACAGATACGCAGTATTTT; CDR3 protein: CAIRDRETDTQYF; D gene: TRBD1; J gene: TRBJ2-3; V gene: TRBV10-3; clone size: few
CDR3 DNA: TGTGCCAGCAGAATACAGGGGAGAGGGACTGAAGCTTTCTTT; CDR3 protein: CASRIQGRGTEAFF; D gene: TRBD1; J gene: TRBJ1-1; V gene: TRBV12-3/TRBV12-4; clone size: many
CDR3 DNA: TGTGCCATCAGTGTCGGGAGGGGAGGACAGGGTCAAGAGACCCAGTACTTC; CDR3 protein: CAISVGRGGQGQETQYF; D gene: .; J gene: TRBJ2-5; V gene: TRBV10-3; clone size: many
CDR3 DNA: TGTGCCAGCAGCTCGATTTCGACAGGGGGCCGTGCTCAAGAGACCCAGTACTTC; CDR3 protein: CASSSISTGGRAQETQYF; D gene: TRBD1; J gene: TRBJ2-5; V gene: TRBV5-5; clone size: .
CDR3 DNA: TGTGCCAGCGCTACATGGGGGCTGTGGGAGCTGTTTTTT; CDR3 protein: CASATWGLWELFF; D gene: .; J gene: TRBJ2-2; V gene: TRBV11-2; clone size: .
CDR3 DNA: TGTGCCTGGGGCCCCCAGGGGCGTGCGCAGTATTTT; CDR3 protein: CAWGPQGRAQYF; D gene: .; J gene: TRBJ2-3; V gene: TRBV30; clone size: .